The entry that follows covers one T cell receptor (beta chain) sequence. As yet, its antigen is unknown. The data derive from a study of cytomegalovirus exposure and HLA in healthy donors. Study-wide findings and caveats: In a later analysis, HLA-associated beta chains showed higher expansion and lower generation probabilities than comparable chains. CMV serostatus was the only immune exposure information that was available.

The PCR ran on 60 Vbeta and 13 Jbeta primers. Original methodology: A later analysis tallied tens of millions of unique TCR beta chains, about 12 million of them shared. Assay used: immunoSEQ multiplex PCR; TCRdb lists only in-frame clones, some missing. V and J calls and clone size are as listed in that table; D and trimming were resolved from the DNA. Found here are 210,000 or so clones, about four fifths of them singletons; the top ten hold around 9.6%. Looked up from germline, CDR1 is GTSNPN and CDR2 is SVGIG (reference sequence). Trimming removed 5 bases at V and 1 base at J, with 14 bases between. CDR3 length: 14 residues.

The V gene is TRBV30, the J gene TRBJ1-1, with D possibly matching TRBD1 (6 bases). Sequencing used PBMCs. This receptor was obtained from a woman aged 45-60 years in good health and CMV-seropositive. The CDR3 reads CAWSLQGWNTEAFF. CDR3 bases: TGTGCCTGGTCCCTACAGGGATGGAACACTGAAGCTTTCTTT.